This entry is about one T cell receptor (beta chain). Profiled with immunoSEQ multiplex PCR; TCRdb holds only in-frame clones, not every one. The table has about 120,000 clones, 60% to 80% seen once. The CDR3 runs 15 residues. V shed 11 bases, J shed 0 bases, and the junction held 9 bases outside the gene matches. Germline CDR1 MNHEY, CDR2 SVGAGI. This sample was taken from a study of blood T cell repertoires in COVID-19. Overall study context: Researchers got acute and convalescent COVID-19 samples from the United States, Italy and Spain.

The TCR was taken from a man aged 55 to 70 with acute or convalescent COVID-19. V and J are TRBV6-5 and TRBJ2-2, with 7 bases fitting TRBD1. Sequenced input: peripheral blood. The chain's CDR3 is CAARAGTANTGELFF. The CDR3 region has the DNA TGTGCCGCTAGAGCCGGGACAGCGAACACCGGGGAGCTGTTTTTT.